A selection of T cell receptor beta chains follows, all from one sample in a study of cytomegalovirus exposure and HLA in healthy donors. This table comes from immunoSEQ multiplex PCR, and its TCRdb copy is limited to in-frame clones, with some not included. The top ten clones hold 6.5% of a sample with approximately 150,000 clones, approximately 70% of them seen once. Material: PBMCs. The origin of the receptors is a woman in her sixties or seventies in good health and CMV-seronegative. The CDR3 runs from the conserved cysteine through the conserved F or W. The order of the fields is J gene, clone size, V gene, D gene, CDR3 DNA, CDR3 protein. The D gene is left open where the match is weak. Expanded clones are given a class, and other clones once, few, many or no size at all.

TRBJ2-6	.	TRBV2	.	TGTGCCACCCGACTTAGGACAGCCATTTCTCTGGGGGCCAACGTCCTGACTTTC	CATRLRTAISLGANVLTF
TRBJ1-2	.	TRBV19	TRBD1	TGTGCCAGTAGTGGAAGAAGAGGGGGACAGGGGCCCAACTATGGCTACACCTTC	CASSGRRGGQGPNYGYTF
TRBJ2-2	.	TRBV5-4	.	TGTGCCAGCAGCCCGGGTCTTACCGGGGAGCTGTTTTTT	CASSPGLTGELFF
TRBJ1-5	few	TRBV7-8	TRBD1	TGTGCCAGCAGCTTAGCGGACAGGGGGCTGGAGCCCCAGCATTTT	CASSLADRGLEPQHF
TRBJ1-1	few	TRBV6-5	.	TGTGCCAGCATTTCGGGTGAAGCTTTCTTT	CASISGEAFF
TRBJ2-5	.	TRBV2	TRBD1	TGTGCCAGCACTCCGGACAGGGGTCGAGAGACCCAGTACTTC	CASTPDRGRETQYF
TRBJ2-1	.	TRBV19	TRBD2	TGTGCCAGTAGTATCAGGACTAGCGGGAGGGCGTTGGGGGAGCAGTTCTTC	CASSIRTSGRALGEQFF
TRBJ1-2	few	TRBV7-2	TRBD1	TGTGCCAGCAGTACGACAGGGATCTATGGCTACACCTTC	CASSTTGIYGYTF
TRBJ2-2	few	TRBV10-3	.	TGTGCCATCACGGACAGTAACACCGGGGAGCTGTTTTTT	CAITDSNTGELFF
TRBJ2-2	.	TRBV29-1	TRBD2	TGCAGCGTGGGGAACCTAGCGGTCGGGGAGCTGTTTTTT	CSVGNLAVGELFF
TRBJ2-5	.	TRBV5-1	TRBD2	TGCGCCAGCAGCCTGACTAGCGGGAGGGCGGAGACCCAGTACTTC	CASSLTSGRAETQYF
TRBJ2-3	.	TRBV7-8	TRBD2	TGTGCCAGCAGCCCCCAGCGGGGGGGTACGACAGATACGCAGTATTTT	CASSPQRGGTTDTQYF
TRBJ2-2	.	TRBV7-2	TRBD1	TGTGCCAGCAGCGCCGGGACAGGGGTTTTCACCGGGGAGCTGTTTTTT	CASSAGTGVFTGELFF
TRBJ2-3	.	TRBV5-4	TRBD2	TGTGCCAGCAGCCGCAAAGCAGCGGGGGACACAGATACGCAGTATTTT	CASSRKAAGDTDTQYF
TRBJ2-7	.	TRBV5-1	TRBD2	TGCGCCAGCAGCTTGGGAGGGCCGGGGGGGTACGAGCAGTACTTC	CASSLGGPGGYEQYF
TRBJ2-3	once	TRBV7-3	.	TGTGCCAGCAACTTAGGGGGGGTGGCAGATACGCAGTATTTT	CASNLGGVADTQYF
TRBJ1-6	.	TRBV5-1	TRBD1	TGCGCCAGCAGCTTGGGGGGACAGGGTCGGTCACCCCTCCACTTT	CASSLGGQGRSPLHF
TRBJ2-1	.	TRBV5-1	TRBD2	TGCGCCAGCAGCTTGGAGCCTAGCGGCCTGCATGAGCAGTTCTTC	CASSLEPSGLHEQFF
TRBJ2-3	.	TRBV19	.	TGTGCCACAAGCGGATCTAGCACAGATACGCAGTATTTT	CATSGSSTDTQYF
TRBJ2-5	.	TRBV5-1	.	TGCGCCAGCAGCTGGGGCCGAGAGACCCAGTACTTC	CASSWGRETQYF
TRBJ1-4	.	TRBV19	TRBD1	TGTGCCAGTAGTCTGGGACAGACCCTTGGGGTTAATGAAAAACTGTTTTTT	CASSLGQTLGVNEKLFF
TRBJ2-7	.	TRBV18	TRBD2	TGTGCCAGCTCACCCCCTCCGGGAGCGGGAAGGTCTCTCGAGCAGTACTTC	CASSPPPGAGRSLEQYF
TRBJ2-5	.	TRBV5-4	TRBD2	TGTGCCAGCAGCACGCGACTAGCGGGGGGGAAGGGAGAGACCCAGTACTTC	CASSTRLAGGKGETQYF
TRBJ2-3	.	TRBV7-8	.	TGTGCCAGCAGCTTAGGGGGCGGCGGAGATATAAGCACAGATACGCAGTATTTT	CASSLGGGGDISTDTQYF
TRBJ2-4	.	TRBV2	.	TGTGCCAGCAGTGAATGGGGGGATGCCAAAAACATTCAGTACTTC	CASSEWGDAKNIQYF
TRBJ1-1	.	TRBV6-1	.	TGTGCCAGCAGTGAGGGCAGGGGAGGGCCTGAAGCTTTCTTT	CASSEGRGGPEAFF
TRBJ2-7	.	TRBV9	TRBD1	TGTGCCAGCAGCTATGGGACAGGGTTCGACGAGCAGTACTTC	CASSYGTGFDEQYF
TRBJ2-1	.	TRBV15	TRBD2	TGTGCCACCAGCAGCGGACTAGCGGACAATGAGCAGTTCTTC	CATSSGLADNEQFF
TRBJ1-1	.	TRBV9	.	TGTGCCAGCAGCCTAACAGGGAACACTGAAGCTTTCTTT	CASSLTGNTEAFF
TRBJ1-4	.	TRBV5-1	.	TGCGCCAGCAGCCAAACAGGGTTAGCTAATGAAAAACTGTTTTTT	CASSQTGLANEKLFF
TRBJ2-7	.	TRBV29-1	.	TGCAGCGTTGAGACGGGGGGCTGGGACGAGCAGTACTTC	CSVETGGWDEQYF
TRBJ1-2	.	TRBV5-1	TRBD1	TGCGCCAGCAGGCCGGGACAGGGGTCTTATGGCTACACCTTC	CASRPGQGSYGYTF
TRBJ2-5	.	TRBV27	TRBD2	TGTGCCAGCAGTCGAGGGACTAGCGGGAGGTCAGAGACCCAGTACTTC	CASSRGTSGRSETQYF
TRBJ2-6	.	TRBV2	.	TGTGCTAGCAGGACTAACTCTGGGGCCAACGTCCTGACTTTC	CASRTNSGANVLTF
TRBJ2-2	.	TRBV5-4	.	TGTGCCAGCAGCTTGGCGGCGAGCGCGAACACCGGGGAGCTGTTTTTT	CASSLAASANTGELFF
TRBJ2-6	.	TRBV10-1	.	TGCGCCAGCAGAAACGGGACAAAGGCTTCTGGGGCCAACGTCCTGACTTTC	CASRNGTKASGANVLTF
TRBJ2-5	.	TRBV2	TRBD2	TGTGCCAGCAGTAATAACCCTTGGGGAGGGGAGACCCAGTACTTC	CASSNNPWGGETQYF
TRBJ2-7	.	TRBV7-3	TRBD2	TGTGCCAGCAGCTTGGGGAGGGGCGAGCAGTACTTC	CASSLGRGEQYF
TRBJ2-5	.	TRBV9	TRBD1	TGTGCCAGCAGCTTAACAGGGGGTGGGGAGACCCAGTACTTC	CASSLTGGGETQYF
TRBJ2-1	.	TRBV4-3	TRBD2	TGCGCCAGCAGCGGGAGCGGGGGGGCCTCCTACAATGAGCAGTTCTTC	CASSGSGGASYNEQFF
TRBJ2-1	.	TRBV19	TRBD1	TGTGCCAGTAGTTCTCGAACCGGGACAGGGGACAATGAGCAGTTCTTC	CASSSRTGTGDNEQFF
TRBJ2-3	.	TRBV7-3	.	TGTGCCAACAGCTTAACGGTCGGTACCACAGATACGCAGTATTTT	CANSLTVGTTDTQYF
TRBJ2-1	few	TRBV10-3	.	TGTGCCATCAGTGAGCGGGAGAGGGATGAGCAGTTCTTC	CAISERERDEQFF
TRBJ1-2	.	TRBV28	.	TGTGCCAGCAGGATACAGGTGTATGGCTACACCTTC	CASRIQVYGYTF
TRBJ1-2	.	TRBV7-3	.	TGTGCCAGCATCTCACCGGGGGGGCGACGAGGCTACACCTTC	CASISPGGRRGYTF
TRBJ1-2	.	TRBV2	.	TGTGCCAGCAGTGAAGGGCCGGGTGGCTACACCTTC	CASSEGPGGYTF
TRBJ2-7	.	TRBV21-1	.	TGTGCCAGCAGCCCAGGGACAGGGCAGCAGTACTTC	CASSPGTGQQYF
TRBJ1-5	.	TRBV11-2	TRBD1	TGTGCCAGCAGCGGTTGCCGGGACAGAATTAATAATAGCAATCAGCCCCAGCATTTT	CASSGCRDRINNSNQPQHF
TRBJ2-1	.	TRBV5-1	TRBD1	TGCGCCAGCAGCTCGGGGGACAGGGTCCACAATGAGCAGTTCTTC	CASSSGDRVHNEQFF